The present TCR beta chain was sequenced within a study of shared clonotypes between healthy human individuals (dated by TCRdb to the early 2020s). About the full investigation: The cohort included a few men and two women between 18 and 49 years of age. To increase sequencing depth and limit assay-specific biases, different laboratories used diverse techniques to prepare libraries and sequence TCR repertoires. To estimate repertoire size and how much clonotype sharing occurs between individuals, the study deeply sequenced the blood TCR repertoires of 5 or 6 healthy adults. Between about 0.94 and 8.9 billion PBMCs per donor were obtained by leukapheresis. For each donor, three plates each were used for CD4 naive and CD4 memory, two plates were used for CD8 naive, and one plate was used for CD8 memory. What the authors observed across the whole study: Larger estimated clonotype richness was generally found for naive subsets than for memory subsets. Across four donors, around 5% of naive CD4, more than 3% of naive CD8, about 2% of memory CD4, and approximately 0.4% of memory CD8 clonotypes were shared. Clonotypes shared by all four sorted-subset donors showed higher generation probabilities than non-shared clonotypes. Based on pairwise subsampling, the degree of clonotype sharing among donors was expected to be affected by sequencing depth. The small number of donors limited the genetic and exposure-history diversity represented. Only blood was sampled, and tissue TCR repertoires likely differ from those in blood. Even with the large sequencing depth, rarefaction of the sorted-subset datasets indicated that sequencing was incomplete.

V is clipped by 2 bases and J by 2 bases, and the sequence between their germline boundaries is 12 bases long. CDR1 SGDLS and CDR2 YYNGEE were looked up in the germline V gene. Including the terminal cysteine and phenylalanine, the CDR3 comprises 15 residues. The CDR3 DNA has 45 bases and is translated from base 1. Note on this clone: Its specific antigen is unknown. Qualities for individual bases were not recorded, and no much larger clone is one base off. The identical CDR3 is also encoded by other nucleotide sequences in the sample.

TCR CDR3 regions were amplified from genomic DNA by multiplex PCR using the deep immunoSEQ assay. Genomic DNA extracted from each cell subset was distributed evenly over all wells of several immunoSEQ 96-well plates, and each plate served as one replicate. For sorted subsets, about 200 ng genomic DNA, equal to about 30,000 T cell genomes, was loaded into each replicate PCR. The purified libraries were quantified using a Qubit 3.0 fluorometer, sized with a Bioanalyzer 2100, and then quantified again using the KAPA Library Quantification kit. A separate single-read 150-cycle Illumina NextSeq 550 flow cell was used to sequence each immunoSEQ 96-well plate. Regarding the original processing steps: Because only junctional sequences without quality scores were contained in the immunoSEQ output, filtering matching that applied to full-length reads could not be performed. Sequences were annotated with PyIR, a Python wrapper for IgBLAST v1.9, using IMGT germline references to assign V/J genes and CDR3. Reads with weak V/J assignments (E-value above 1e-6), missing CDR3, stop codons, out-of-frame junctions, or ambiguous translated residues were removed. V3J clonotypes were defined as sequences sharing an identical inferred V gene, J gene, and CDR3 amino acid sequence. To compute the percentage overlap between repertoires, the number of shared unique clonotypes was divided by the size of the smaller repertoire. Three approaches were used to assess repertoire richness: RTK rarefaction, the Chao1 estimator, and Recon v2.1 estimates of unobserved clonotypes. For all TCRbeta clonotypes obtained by the gDNA method from a handful of donors, generation probabilities were computed with OLGA. TCRdb holds this immuneACCESS table with in-frame rearrangements only. Some clones are missing; in checked studies, unresolved V genes explain under half, and the rest has no known cause. V, J and clone size are those of that table, while D and trimming were read from the DNA. This sample holds over 2 million clones; approximately 94% were observed only once. The ten largest clones capture 0.9% to 1.3% of the sample.

CD8 naive samples consisted of CD45RO-negative cells that were positively selected for CCR7, yielding a CD45RA+CCR7+ population without TemRA cells. Healthy HIV-negative adults with no recently reported acute infections or vaccinations were included as donors. Only Caucasian adults living in Nashville, Tennessee, USA were represented among the donors. Blood was collected by leukapheresis, and PBMCs were isolated by Ficoll-Histopaque density gradient centrifugation and then cryopreserved in liquid nitrogen vapor phase. Analytical flow cytometry was used to check the purity and quantity of each magnetically sorted T cell population. Each sorted fraction had its genomic DNA isolated and then quantified by UV absorbance on a Nanodrop 2000c.

The TCR was taken from a man younger than 30 in good health. The rearranged segments are TRBV9 and TRBJ2-3, with a tentative D gene TRBD2 over 6 matching bases. The sequencing sample was made of naive CD8+ T cells sorted from blood. The cell subset or site label corresponds to: CD45RA+CCR7+. Here is the DNA: TGTGCCAGCAGCGTGGATGGGGGGAACACAGATACGCAGTATTTT. It translates as CASSVDGGNTDTQYF.